Below are 25 T cell receptor beta chains sequenced from a single sample in a study of PD-L1 blockade in urothelial cancer. Profiled with immunoSEQ multiplex PCR; TCRdb holds only in-frame clones, not every one. The sample contains some 29,000 clones, 70% to 90% of which appear only once. The sequenced sample was PBMCs, obtained around atezolizumab (anti-PD-L1) treatment. The receptor source for this set is a man aged 50 to 60 with urothelial cancer.

V and J are TRBV7-2 and TRBJ2-7; tentatively, D is TRBD1 (5 bases). CDR3 length equals 17 residues. Germline CDR1 reads SGHTA; CDR2 reads FQGNSA. V lost 4 bases, J lost 2 bases, and 21 bases lay in between. CDR3 bases: TGTGCCAGCAGCTCAAGGGTCGACAGCAGAGGCACCTACGAGCAGTACTTC. Amino acids: CASSSRVDSRGTYEQYF.

The V and J genes are TRBV11-2 and TRBJ2-5; the match to TRBD2 covers 7 bases. The V gene end was trimmed by 7 bases and the J gene end by 5 bases; junction bases not matched to a gene: 13. Looked up from germline, CDR1 is SGHAT and CDR2 is FQNNGV. The length of the CDR3 is 15 residues. CDR3 loop: CASTERRETPETQYF. The DNA for the CDR3 is TGTGCCAGCACCGAACGGCGGGAGACGCCGGAGACCCAGTACTTC.

This clone was picked up one time. The chain couples TRBV19 to TRBJ2-7; 7 bases agree with TRBD1. Germline V lookup: CDR1 LNHDA, CDR2 SQIVND (reference sequence). This CDR3 is built from 19 residues. J gave up 0 bases and V 5 bases, and 19 bases lay outside the gene matches. The chain's CDR3 is CASSVTGTAVSRISYEQYF. The DNA for the CDR3 is TGTGCCAGTAGTGTGACCGGGACAGCTGTATCTAGGATCTCCTACGAGCAGTACTTC. Looking up the rest from reference TRBV19 and TRBJ2-7 gives the full variable domain: DGGITQSPKYLFRKEGQNVTLSCEQNLNHDAMYWYRQDPGQGLRLIYYSQIVNDFQKGDIAEGYSVSREKKESFPLTVTSAQKNPTAFYLCASSVTGTAVSRISYEQYFGPGTRLTVT.

The rearrangement uses TRBV19 and TRBJ1-1; 7 bases map to TRBD1. Germline V CDR1 and CDR2: LNHDA, SQIVND (reference sequence). Trimming at V came to 8 bases and at J to 5 bases, leaving 5 bases not matched to a gene. The CDR3 length is 12 residues. The CDR3 reads CASGHRGTEAFF. DNA of the CDR3: TGTGCCAGTGGTCACAGGGGTACTGAAGCTTTCTTT.

The chain couples TRBV23-1 to TRBJ2-7; D is perhaps TRBD1 (5 bases). TRBV23-1 is an open reading frame, and its role is uncertain. The V end lost 4 bases, the J end lost 0 bases, and 10 bases lay between the germline ends. CDR3 length: 14 amino acids. The DNA of the CDR3 is TGCGCCAGCAGTCGACAGCATTTCTCCTACGAGCAGTACTTC. It translates to CASSRQHFSYEQYF.

The chain is built from TRBV28 and TRBJ1-2; a weak D match, TRBD1 (5 bases). CDR1 is MDHEN and CDR2 is SYDVKM in the germline V gene. The CDR3 totals 12 residues. Trimming pared 3 bases from V and 6 bases from J, leaving 8 bases between. CDR3 nucleotides: TGTGCCAGCAGTTTGGGGGGAAATGGCTACACCTTC. It is translated as CASSLGGNGYTF.

V is TRBV29-1 and J is TRBJ1-5; D gene unclear. This CDR3 is 12 amino acids long. Trimming took off 4 bases at V and 6 bases at J, with 10 bases between the two ends. In germline, CDR1 is SQVTM, CDR2 ANQGSEA. The CDR3 nucleotides are TGCAGCGTTGGAAGGGAGGGTCAGCCCCAGCATTTT. Its protein is CSVGREGQPQHF.

J is TRBJ2-1 and V is TRBV28; 7 positions match TRBD2. Trimming removed 10 bases from V and 1 base from J; junction bases left unmatched: 4. There are 13 residues in the CDR3. Germline lookup yields CDR1 MDHEN and CDR2 SYDVKM. CDR3: CATSGRSYNEQFF. CDR3 DNA: TGTGCCACTAGCGGACGTTCCTACAATGAGCAGTTCTTC.

The rearrangement uses TRBV6-5 and TRBJ2-1, with TRBD2 matching over 10 bases. Per germline, CDR1 MNHEY and CDR2 SVGAGI. This CDR3 comprises 13 residues. V lost 2 bases, J lost 12 bases, and 4 bases stayed unmatched. The CDR3 sequence is CASSYNSGGLQFF. For the CDR3, the DNA is TGTGCCAGCAGTTACAATAGCGGGGGGTTGCAGTTCTTC.

The chain is built from TRBV29-1 and TRBJ2-3; TRBD1 is a possible D gene (5 bases). The CDR3 has 13 amino acids. Germline assignment: CDR1 SQVTM and CDR2 ANQGSEA. V was cut by 4 bases and J by 0 bases, with 8 bases left in between. The CDR3 sequence is CSVAGYSTDTQYF. For the CDR3, the DNA is TGCAGCGTTGCAGGGTATAGCACAGATACGCAGTATTTT.

The V call is TRBV6-5, the J call TRBJ1-1, with D possibly TRBD1 on 6 matching bases. Germline V gives CDR1 MNHEY, CDR2 SVGAGI. This CDR3 comprises 14 residues. The germline V and J ends were trimmed by 2 bases and 3 bases, with 10 bases remaining between them. This chain's CDR3 is CASSYRQVHTEAFF. DNA for the CDR3: TGTGCCAGCAGTTACAGACAGGTTCACACTGAAGCTTTCTTT.

As concerns this clone: The sample holds other DNA sequences that translate to the same CDR3. The chain employs TRBV25-1 and TRBJ2-7; 7 positions match TRBD1. V trimming: 9 bases; J trimming: 3 bases; junction bases outside the gene matches: 8. Per the germline V gene, CDR1 is MGHDK and CDR2 is SYGVNS. The CDR3 spans 13 residues. The CDR3 is CASSRQGSYEQYF. The CDR3 DNA is TGTGCCAGTAGTAGACAGGGAAGCTACGAGCAGTACTTC.

The chain is built from TRBV15 and TRBJ1-5; 7 bases fit TRBD1. Germline assignment: CDR1 LNHNV and CDR2 YYDKDF (reference sequence). The V segment lost 0 bases and the J segment 7 bases; nucleotides outside the gene matches: 6. The CDR3 has 15 residues. In DNA form, the CDR3 reads TGTGCCACCAGCAGAGATGGAGGGGGCTGGCAGCCCCAGCATTTT. This encodes CATSRDGGGWQPQHF.

The chain is built from TRBV11-2 and TRBJ2-1, with 12 bases identical to TRBD1. V lost 7 bases and J lost 6; bases outside the gene matches: 4. The germline gives CDR1 SGHAT, CDR2 FQNNGV. The CDR3 spans 14 residues. CDR3 residues: CASNPGQGANEQFF. The CDR3, as DNA: TGTGCCAGCAACCCGGGACAGGGGGCCAATGAGCAGTTCTTC.

The chain is built from TRBV9 and TRBJ1-2, with no clear D. CDR3 size: 12 residues. The V end was cut by 3 bases, the J end by 4 bases, with 7 bases between. Germline V gene sequence: CDR1 SGDLS, CDR2 YYNGEE. CDR3 coding DNA: TGTGCCAGCAGCGGGAGCTTCTATGGCTACACCTTC. Amino acids: CASSGSFYGYTF.

V gene TRBV5-1 combines with J gene TRBJ2-1; 12 positions match TRBD2. V gave up 1 base and J gave up 4 bases; unmatched junction bases: 0. The CDR3 sequence is 15 residues long. CDR1 and CDR2 from the germline V gene are SGHRS and YFSETQ. The CDR3 loop is CASSLTSGGYNEQFF. DNA for the CDR3: TGCGCCAGCAGCTTGACTAGCGGGGGGTACAATGAGCAGTTCTTC.

This sequence joins TRBV21-1 and TRBJ2-7; the D call in the table, TRBD2, was not verified against the DNA. TRBV21-1 constitutes a pseudogene. CDR3 size: 17 residues. CDR3 protein: CASSKGAGGIPAYEQYF. In nucleotides, the CDR3 is TGTGCCAGCAGCAAAGGAGCGGGGGGGATTCCAGCCTACGAGCAGTACTTC.

The rearrangement joins TRBV5-1 to TRBJ2-4; weak D call: TRBD2 (5 bases). Germline CDR1 and CDR2: SGHRS and YFSETQ. The length of the CDR3 is 15 residues. Between the trimmed V and J ends, which lost 3 bases and 9 bases, there was a span of 19 bases. Here the CDR3 DNA reads TGCGCCAGCAGCTGGGATGGGGTAGAGGGTGGCATTCAGTACTTC. Translation gives CASSWDGVEGGIQYF.

The chain links TRBV5-1 to TRBJ2-3; 10 nucleotides align to TRBD1. CDR1 SGHRS and CDR2 YFSETQ come from the germline V gene. V shed 4 bases and J 0 bases; nucleotides not matched to a gene: 2. This CDR3 has 15 residues. Here the CDR3 DNA reads TGCGCCAGCAGCCCGGGACAGGGGAGCACAGATACGCAGTATTTT. It codes for CASSPGQGSTDTQYF.

This clone was detected once. The chain joins TRBV27 to TRBJ1-1; D remains unclear. The V gene's germline CDR1 is MNHEY and CDR2 SMNVEV (reference sequence). There are 13 residues in the CDR3. V lost 2 bases and J 4 bases, leaving 8 bases between the germline ends. The CDR3 bases are TGTGCCAGCAGTTTAGTGTCGGGCACTGAAGCTTTCTTT. Translating it yields CASSLVSGTEAFF.

V is TRBV5-1 and J is TRBJ2-5; TRBD1 matches at 8 bases. This CDR3 has 13 amino acids. Germline V gene data show CDR1 as SGHRS and CDR2 as YFSETQ. V dropped 4 bases and J dropped 3; count of bases not matched to a gene: 2. CDR3 residues: CASSQTGEETQYF. The CDR3 DNA reads TGCGCCAGCAGCCAGACAGGGGAAGAGACCCAGTACTTC.

Only a few counts were recorded for this clone. The chain joins TRBV9 to TRBJ1-4; D is uncertain. CDR1 and CDR2 from the germline V gene are SGDLS and YYNGEE. The CDR3 is made up of 16 amino acids. Deletions cut 3 bases from V and 2 bases from J, with 14 bases between. The CDR3 DNA is TGTGCCAGCAGCGCCCCCCAAATACAGACTAATGAAAAACTGTTTTTT. Encoded protein: CASSAPQIQTNEKLFF.

This clone was observed a single time. The rearrangement joins TRBV18 to TRBJ2-2; TRBD1 matches 8 bases. CDR1 KGHSH and CDR2 LQKENI come from the germline V gene. V lost 4 bases to trimming and J lost 0 bases; unmatched junction nucleotides: 4. The CDR3 has 16 amino acids. The chain's CDR3 is CASSQGQGTNTGELFF. The CDR3 bases are TGTGCCAGCTCACAAGGACAGGGAACGAACACCGGGGAGCTGTTTTTT.

This sequence joins TRBV19 and TRBJ2-2, with D possibly being TRBD2 (5 bases). Trimming removed 9 bases from V and 6 bases from J, with 20 bases in between. The CDR3 is 15 residues long. CDR1 is LNHDA and CDR2 is SQIVND in the germline V gene (reference sequence). The CDR3, as DNA: TGTGCCAGCTCCCTTGGATTCAGGACTCCCGGGGAGCTGTTTTTT. This codes for CASSLGFRTPGELFF. Combining the CDR3 with reference TRBV19 and TRBJ2-2 gives the whole variable domain DGGITQSPKYLFRKEGQNVTLSCEQNLNHDAMYWYRQDPGQGLRLIYYSQIVNDFQKGDIAEGYSVSREKKESFPLTVTSAQKNPTAFYLCASSLGFRTPGELFFGEGSRLTVL.

This sequence joins TRBV19 and TRBJ1-2, with unresolved D. Trimming removed 3 bases from V and 7 bases from J, with 12 bases in between. Germline-derived CDR1 and CDR2 are LNHDA and SQIVND (reference sequence). CDR3 length: 13 amino acids. The CDR3 DNA reads as TGTGCCAGTAGTATGGGCCAGGCCATTGGCTACACCTTC. Translated: CASSMGQAIGYTF.